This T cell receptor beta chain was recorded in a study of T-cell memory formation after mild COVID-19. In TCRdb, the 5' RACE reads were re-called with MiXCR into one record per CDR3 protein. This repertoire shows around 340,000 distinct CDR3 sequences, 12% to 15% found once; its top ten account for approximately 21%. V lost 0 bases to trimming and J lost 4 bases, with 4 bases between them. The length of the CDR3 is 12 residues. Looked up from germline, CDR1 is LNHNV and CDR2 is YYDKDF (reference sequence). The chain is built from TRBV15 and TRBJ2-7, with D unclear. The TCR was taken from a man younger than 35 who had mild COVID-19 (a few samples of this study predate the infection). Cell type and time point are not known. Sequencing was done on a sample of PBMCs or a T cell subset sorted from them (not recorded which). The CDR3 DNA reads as TGTGCCACCAGCAGAGAGGGTTACGAGCAGTACTTC. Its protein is CATSREGYEQYF.